Presented here are 12 T cell receptor beta chains from one specimen sequenced in a study of Graves' ophthalmopathy and Graves' hyperthyroidism. Scientists amplified the TCR beta CDR3 regions from RNA transcripts. First-round RT-PCR employed HTBI primers, with a second-round multiplex PCR after it. TCRdb re-called the multiplex PCR reads through MiXCR, storing one row per CDR3 protein. The sample contains around 1,000,000 distinct CDR3 sequences, 35% to 40% of which appear only once. Sequencing used peripheral blood or thyroid tissue (not recorded which). The receptors were gathered from an adult man with Graves' hyperthyroidism.

This clonotype has a count of ten or more. The V gene is TRBV7-8, the J gene TRBJ2-7, with 7 bases lining up with TRBD1. This CDR3 is 13 amino acids long. Germline CDR1 is SGHVS and CDR2 is FQNEAQ. J lost 2 bases, V lost 4 bases, and 2 bases had no gene match. CDR3: CASSWQGAYEQYF. The DNA for the CDR3 is TGTGCCAGCAGCTGGCAGGGGGCCTACGAGCAGTACTTC.

This clonotype has a count of ten or more. The CDR3 DNA follows: TGTGCCAGCAGCGTAGGGTCGGCTATGAGTGGCTACACCTTC. It is translated as CASSVGSAMSGYTF. The chain uses TRBV9 and TRBJ1-2; D remains unclear. This CDR3 region has 14 residues. The V and J ends lost 0 bases and 7 bases respectively, with 13 bases between them. CDR1 is SGDLS and CDR2 is YYNGEE in the germline V gene.

This clonotype was detected only a few times. The chain employs TRBV7-2 and TRBJ1-2; D remains ambiguous. There are 16 residues in the CDR3. Trimming stripped 3 bases from V and 2 bases from J, with 16 bases between. Per the germline V gene, CDR1 is SGHTA and CDR2 is FQGNSA. Written as DNA, the CDR3 is TGTGCCAGCAGCTTTGATCGCTGGGGTTCCAACTATGGCTACACCTTC. As protein: CASSFDRWGSNYGYTF.

The chain recombines TRBV2 with TRBJ2-7, with D possibly matching TRBD2 (6 bases). V lost 4 bases and J lost 4, with 14 bases in between. Germline CDR1 SNHLY, CDR2 FYNNEI. This CDR3 spans 14 amino acids. The CDR3 DNA sequence: TGTGCCAGCAGTGGGGGGGTCCAGTCTTACGAGCAGTACTTC. It translates to CASSGGVQSYEQYF.

The genes are TRBV28 and TRBJ1-2, with D possibly TRBD1 on 5 matching bases. Germline CDR1 and CDR2: MDHEN and SYDVKM. V lost 10 bases and J lost 4, with 25 bases in between. CDR3 size: 16 residues. CDR3 in DNA: TGTGCCATCTCCTTAAGCCGGGACGGTGGAATCTATGGCTACACCTTC. Its translation: CAISLSRDGGIYGYTF.

This sequence joins TRBV10-3 and TRBJ1-6; 9 nucleotides agree with TRBD1. The CDR3 runs to 17 residues. Germline loops: CDR1 ENHRY, CDR2 SYGVKD. V was clipped by 3 bases and J by 10 bases; unmatched bases: 13. The CDR3 DNA is TGTGCCATCAGTGATTCACTAGCGGGACAGGGAGACTCACCCCTCCACTTT. It yields the protein CAISDSLAGQGDSPLHF.

The rearrangement joins TRBV7-2 to TRBJ2-5; D ambiguous. Germline CDR1 is SGHTA and CDR2 is FQGNSA. V was cut by 5 bases and J by 10 bases, with 14 bases left in between. CDR3 size: 12 residues. CDR3 protein: CASSVEIGYQYF. CDR3 in DNA: TGTGCCAGCAGCGTAGAGATAGGATACCAGTACTTC. Full variable domain (missing parts from reference TRBV7-2 and TRBJ2-5): GAGVSQSPSNKVTEKGKDVELRCDPISGHTALYWYRQSLGQGLEFLIYFQGNSAPDKSGLPSDRFSAERTGGSVSTLTIQRTQQEDSAVYLCASSVEIGYQYFGPGTRLLVL.

This clonotype was found a few times. This may be a read error: a much more frequent sequence differs by one nucleotide. The chain employs TRBV10-3 and TRBJ2-5; 7 bases align to TRBD1. Germline V gives CDR1 ENHRY, CDR2 SYGVKD. This CDR3 region has 14 residues. The CDR3, as DNA: TGTGCCATCAGTGGTATGGGACAGCAAGGGACCCAGTACTTC. This codes for CAISGMGQQGTQYF.

Comment on this clonotype: The junction shows a germline mismatch at one end, possibly a read error. This chain uses TRBV6-1 with TRBJ1-6; D is possibly TRBD1 (6 bases). Germline-derived CDR1 and CDR2 are MNHNS and SASEGT. The CDR3 loop spans 12 amino acids. For the CDR3, the DNA is TGCGCCAGCAGTGAGTCAACAGGGCCCCTCCACTTT. This codes for CASSESTGPLHF.

This clonotype has a handful of counts. The chain is built from TRBV20-1 and TRBJ1-1; D may be TRBD1 (5 bases). The CDR3 extends over 12 amino acids. Germline V gene sequence: CDR1 DFQATT, CDR2 SNEGSKA (reference sequence). CDR3 amino acids: CRTAGRDTEAFF. DNA of the CDR3: TGCAGGACTGCAGGGAGAGACACTGAAGCTTTCTTT.

In nucleotides, the CDR3 is TGTGCCACCAGCAGAGAGGGCAGGGGCCCCAATCAGCCCCAGCATTTT. Protein sequence: CATSREGRGPNQPQHF. This chain uses TRBV15 with TRBJ1-5, with D tentatively TRBD1 (6 bases). The V and J ends lost 0 bases and 3 bases respectively, with 12 bases between them. CDR1 is LNHNV and CDR2 is YYDKDF in the germline V gene (reference sequence). CDR3 length equals 16 residues. The full variable domain, in which reference TRBV15 and TRBJ1-5 provide the parts outside the CDR3, is DAMVIQNPRYQVTQFGKPVTLSCSQTLNHNVMYWYQQKSSQAPKLLFHYYDKDFNNEADTPDNFQSRRPNTSFCFLDIRSPGLGDTAMYLCATSREGRGPNQPQHFGDGTRLSIL.

The chain has TRBV12-3 or TRBV12-4 and TRBJ2-7; D might be TRBD2 (5 bases). CDR3 size: 16 residues. Trimming cost V 1 base and J 5 bases, with 18 bases left between them. Here the CDR3 reads CASSLELGELRDEQYF. The CDR3 DNA reads TGTGCCAGCAGTTTAGAACTCGGGGAGTTACGGGACGAGCAGTACTTC.